This T cell receptor (beta chain) comes out of a study of early T cells in non-severe SARS-CoV-2 infection. Study-wide background: Bulk RNA isolated from unsorted whole blood underwent sequencing; chains were not paired.

TCRdb independently ran MiXCR on the 5' RACE reads; one entry per CDR3 protein. The table records about 100,000 distinct CDR3 sequences, approximately 13% of them present only once. Trimming left V 5 bases short and J 2 bases short, with 19 bases between. In germline, CDR1 is SGHTA, CDR2 FQGNSA. The CDR3 spans 16 residues. Sequenced input: whole blood. The chain employs TRBV7-2 and TRBJ2-7; the D gene is possibly TRBD1 (5 bases). This receptor was identified in an adult who was a healthcare worker with PCR-confirmed SARS-CoV-2 infection or an uninfected control (not recorded which). CDR3 nucleotide sequence: TGTGCCAGCAGCCCCCAGTGGGGCGGCAGTACCTACGAGCAGTACTTC. Encoded protein: CASSPQWGGSTYEQYF.